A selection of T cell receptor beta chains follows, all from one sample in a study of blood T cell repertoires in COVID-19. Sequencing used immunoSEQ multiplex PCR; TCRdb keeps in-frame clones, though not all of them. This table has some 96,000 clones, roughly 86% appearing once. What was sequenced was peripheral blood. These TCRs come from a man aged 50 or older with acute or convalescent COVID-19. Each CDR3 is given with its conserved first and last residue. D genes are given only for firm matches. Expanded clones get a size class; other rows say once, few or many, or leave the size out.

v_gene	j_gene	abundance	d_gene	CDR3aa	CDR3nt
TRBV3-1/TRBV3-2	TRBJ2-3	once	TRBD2	CASSQPSGTSGTDTQYF	TGTGCCAGCAGCCAGCCCTCCGGGACTAGCGGCACAGATACGCAGTATTTT
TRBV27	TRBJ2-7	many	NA	CASSLRQGLGEQYF	TGTGCCAGCAGTTTAAGGCAGGGTCTTGGCGAGCAGTACTTC
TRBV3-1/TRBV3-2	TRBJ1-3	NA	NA	CASSQDWGAGNTIYF	TGTGCCAGCAGCCAAGACTGGGGGGCTGGAAACACCATATATTTT
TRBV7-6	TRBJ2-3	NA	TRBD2	CASSLETSGGPDTQYF	TGTGCCAGCAGCTTAGAGACTAGCGGTGGTCCAGATACGCAGTATTTT
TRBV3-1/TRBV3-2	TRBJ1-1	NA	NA	CASSQRGTVNTEAFF	TGTGCCAGCAGCCAGAGGGGGACGGTTAACACTGAAGCTTTCTTT
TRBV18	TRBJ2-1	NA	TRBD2	CASSPLTGSGSTHNEQFF	TGTGCCAGCTCACCCCTCACGGGTAGCGGGAGTACCCACAATGAGCAGTTCTTC
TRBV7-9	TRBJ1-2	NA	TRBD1	CASSGQGSSYGYTF	TGTGCCAGCAGCGGACAGGGCTCGTCCTATGGCTACACCTTC
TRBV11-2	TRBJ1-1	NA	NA	CASSLLRGEAFF	TGTGCCAGCAGCCTCCTTAGGGGTGAAGCTTTCTTT
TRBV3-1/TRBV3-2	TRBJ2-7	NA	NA	CASSQDVYSYEQYF	TGTGCCAGCAGCCAAGACGTATACTCCTACGAGCAGTACTTC
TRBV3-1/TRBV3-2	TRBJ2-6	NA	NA	CASSQLNSGANVLTF	TGTGCCAGCAGCCAACTAAACTCTGGGGCCAACGTCCTGACTTTC
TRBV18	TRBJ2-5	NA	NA	CASSLWEQETQYF	TGTGCCAGCTCACTTTGGGAGCAAGAGACCCAGTACTTC
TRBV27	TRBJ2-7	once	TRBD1	CASSLRLGQGTYEQYF	TGTGCCAGCAGTTTAAGGTTGGGACAGGGAACCTACGAGCAGTACTTC
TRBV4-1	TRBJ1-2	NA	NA	CASSPQYGSYGYTF	TGCGCCAGCAGCCCGCAGTACGGGTCCTATGGCTACACCTTC
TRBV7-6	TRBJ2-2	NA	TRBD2	CASNLGTTNTGELFF	TGTGCCAGCAACCTCGGGACTACAAACACCGGGGAGCTGTTTTTT
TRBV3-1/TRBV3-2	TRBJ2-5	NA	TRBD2	CASSSPSGRRETQYF	TGTGCCAGCAGCTCACCTAGCGGGAGGAGGGAGACCCAGTACTTC
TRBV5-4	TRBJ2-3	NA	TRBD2	CASSPGTSGRPRDTQYF	TGTGCCAGCAGCCCAGGGACTAGCGGGAGGCCACGGGATACGCAGTATTTT
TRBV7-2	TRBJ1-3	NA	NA	CASSLEPGSQGNTIYF	TGTGCCAGCAGCCTCGAACCGGGATCACAGGGAAACACCATATATTTT
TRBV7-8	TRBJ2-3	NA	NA	CASSLISVGSTDTQYF	TGTGCCAGCAGCCTTATCTCCGTGGGGAGTACAGATACGCAGTATTTT
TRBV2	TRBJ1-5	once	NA	CASSLHRQGNQPQHF	TGTGCCAGCAGTCTCCACCGGCAGGGCAATCAGCCCCAGCATTTT
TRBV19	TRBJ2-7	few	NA	CASSTRGALEQYF	TGTGCCAGTAGTACCCGCGGGGCCCTCGAGCAGTACTTC